A selection of T cell receptor beta chains follows, all from one sample in a study of graft-versus-host responses after intestinal transplantation. Libraries were prepared by immunoSEQ multiplex PCR; TCRdb keeps only in-frame clonotypes and omits some of them. The sample yields 80,000 to 100,000 clones, 90% seen once. Their recognized antigens are unknown. The material sequenced was unstimulated CD4+ T cells sorted from spleen or lymph node cells, taken before intestinal transplant. The receptors here all came from a human donor who received an intestinal transplant. CDR3s include the opening cysteine and the closing phenylalanine or tryptophan. The order of the fields is CDR3 length, clone size, D gene, V gene, J gene, CDR3 protein, CDR3 DNA. A D gene is named only where the DNA matches it firmly. Some rows mark clone size as missing; the rest say once, few, many or name a class of expanded clone.

15,.,TRBD1,TRBV11-2,TRBJ2-1,CASSLGTAVYNEQFF,TGTGCCAGCAGCTTGGGGACAGCAGTTTACAATGAGCAGTTCTTC
16,.,TRBD1,TRBV11-3,TRBJ2-2,CASSFGQGSGTGELFF,TGTGCCAGCAGCTTCGGACAGGGGTCGGGAACCGGGGAGCTGTTTTTT
15,.,.,TRBV5-5,TRBJ1-1,CASSLAAAINTEAFF,TGTGCCAGCAGCTTGGCCGCAGCGATCAACACTGAAGCTTTCTTT
14,once,.,TRBV19,TRBJ2-7,CASSAPGHSYEQYF,TGTGCCAGTAGCGCCCCGGGACACTCCTACGAGCAGTACTTC
11,.,.,TRBV20-1,TRBJ1-3,CSANRQDTIYF,TGCAGTGCCAACCGACAGGACACCATATATTTT
14,.,TRBD2,TRBV6-1,TRBJ2-3,CASKTGGGADTQYF,TGTGCCAGCAAGACGGGGGGTGGGGCAGATACGCAGTATTTT
14,.,.,TRBV2,TRBJ1-3,CASRGAYSGNTIYF,TGTGCCAGCAGGGGAGCCTACTCTGGAAACACCATATATTTT
14,.,TRBD1,TRBV5-1,TRBJ1-1,CASSSTGGSFEAFF,TGCGCCAGCAGCTCTACAGGGGGGTCGTTTGAAGCTTTCTTT
14,.,TRBD1,TRBV5-1,TRBJ1-3,CASSRDSSGNTIYF,TGCGCCTCGTCCCGGGACAGCTCTGGAAACACCATATATTTT
15,.,.,TRBV5-1,TRBJ1-6,CASSLEGSGNSPLHF,TGCGCCAGCAGCTTGGAAGGATCAGGAAATTCACCCCTCCACTTT
11,.,.,TRBV29-1,TRBJ1-1,CSVDSRTEAFF,TGCAGCGTTGACTCCCGCACTGAAGCTTTCTTT
13,.,.,TRBV9,TRBJ1-1,CASSVGGGPSAFF,TGTGCCAGCAGCGTAGGAGGAGGGCCGTCAGCTTTCTTT
14,.,TRBD1,TRBV5-6,TRBJ1-2,CASSQPQGAGGYTF,TGTGCCAGCAGCCAACCTCAGGGGGCGGGAGGCTACACCTTC
14,.,.,TRBV7-8,TRBJ1-2,CASSLSLGHYGYTF,TGTGCCAGCAGCTTATCGCTGGGGCACTATGGCTACACCTTC
13,.,.,TRBV21-1,TRBJ1-1,CASSKGGTGAAFF,TGTGCCAGCAGCAAGGGGGGGACAGGGGCAGCTTTCTTT
16,.,TRBD2,TRBV29-1,TRBJ2-3,CSVVGATSGGSDTQYF,TGCAGCGTTGTAGGGGCGACTAGCGGGGGCTCAGATACGCAGTATTTT
13,.,TRBD2,TRBV7-3,TRBJ2-3,CASSSPGGHTQYF,TGTGCCAGCAGCAGCCCGGGGGGACATACGCAGTATTTT
15,.,TRBD1,TRBV5-8,TRBJ1-2,CASSPRTGADYGYTF,TGTGCCAGCAGCCCCAGGACAGGGGCTGACTATGGCTACACCTTC
12,.,.,TRBV7-9,TRBJ1-3,CASSPLLNTIYF,TGTGCCAGCAGCCCTCTCTTAAACACCATATATTTT
15,.,TRBD1,TRBV25-1,TRBJ1-2,CASSEVGDRGRGYTF,TGTGCCAGCAGTGAGGTCGGGGACAGAGGGAGAGGCTACACCTTC
13,.,.,TRBV18,TRBJ2-4,CASSADAGGIQYF,TGTGCCAGCTCAGCCGACGCCGGGGGCATTCAGTACTTC
12,.,.,TRBV5-4,TRBJ2-7,CASSLGHYEQYF,TGTGCCAGCAGCTTGGGACACTACGAGCAGTACTTC
15,few,TRBD1,TRBV18,TRBJ2-3,CASSPLGQRTDTQYF,TGTGCCAGCTCACCGTTGGGACAGCGCACAGATACGCAGTATTTT
15,.,TRBD1,TRBV2,TRBJ2-2,CASRPGQGLTGELFF,TGTGCCAGCAGACCGGGACAGGGTCTCACCGGGGAGCTGTTTTTT
17,.,TRBD1,TRBV19,TRBJ1-6,CASRRASGTGSNSPLHF,TGTGCCAGTAGGCGGGCCTCGGGGACAGGGTCTAATTCACCCCTCCACTTT
17,.,TRBD2,TRBV19,TRBJ2-2,CASSWGTGTSGTGELFF,TGTGCCAGTAGTTGGGGGACAGGGACTAGCGGCACCGGGGAGCTGTTTTTT
14,.,TRBD1,TRBV11-2,TRBJ1-1,CASSGRTGNTEAFF,TGTGCCAGCAGCGGGAGGACAGGGAACACTGAAGCTTTCTTT
17,.,TRBD1,TRBV29-1,TRBJ1-2,CSVEGMGQGRSTGGYTF,TGCAGCGTTGAAGGAATGGGACAGGGGCGCTCCACGGGGGGCTACACCTTC
15,.,TRBD2,TRBV4-1,TRBJ2-1,CASSPRLAGGDEQFF,TGCGCCAGCAGCCCCCGACTAGCGGGGGGGGATGAGCAGTTCTTC
15,.,.,TRBV4-1,TRBJ1-5,CASSQDSGAGQAQHF,TGCGCCAGCAGCCAAGATAGTGGGGCCGGCCAGGCCCAGCATTTT
16,once,.,TRBV19,TRBJ1-5,CASRIGGGYSNQPQHF,TGTGCCAGTAGAATAGGGGGGGGATATAGCAATCAGCCCCAGCATTTT
15,.,TRBD1,TRBV5-1,TRBJ2-7,CASSPTDRDRHEQYF,TGCGCCAGCAGCCCAACCGACAGGGATAGGCACGAGCAGTACTTC
15,.,TRBD1,TRBV6-5,TRBJ2-7,CASSYGGQSSYEQYF,TGTGCCAGCAGTTACGGGGGACAGAGCTCCTACGAGCAGTACTTC
15,.,.,TRBV6-5,TRBJ2-7,CASSYSPRGGYEQYF,TGTGCCAGCAGTTACTCGCCAAGGGGTGGGTACGAGCAGTACTTC
19,.,TRBD2,TRBV5-1,TRBJ2-2,CASSLGLLRLAGDTGELFF,TGCGCCAGCAGCTTGGGACTCCTTCGACTAGCGGGGGACACCGGGGAGCTGTTTTTT
15,.,TRBD1,TRBV7-2,TRBJ1-6,CASSVMGYRGSPLHF,TGTGCCAGCAGCGTCATGGGGTACAGGGGTTCACCCCTCCACTTT
13,few,.,TRBV25-1,TRBJ1-1,CASSESRNTEAFF,TGTGCCAGCAGTGAATCGAGGAACACTGAAGCTTTCTTT
14,once,.,TRBV6-5,TRBJ1-1,CASSYQQGLTEAFF,TGTGCCAGCAGTTACCAACAGGGCCTAACTGAAGCTTTCTTT
15,.,.,TRBV7-6,TRBJ1-4,CASSLLAGLNEKLFF,TGTGCCAGCAGCTTATTGGCAGGCCTTAATGAAAAACTGTTTTTT
14,.,TRBD1,TRBV6-1,TRBJ1-1,CASSEGQSNTEAFF,TGTGCCAGCAGTGAGGGACAGTCGAACACTGAAGCTTTCTTT
15,.,TRBD1,TRBV6-5,TRBJ1-3,CASSRGTASGNTIYF,TGTGCCAGCAGCCGTGGGACAGCCTCTGGAAACACCATATATTTT
14,.,.,TRBV19,TRBJ1-4,CASSRGGLDEKLFF,TGTGCCAGTAGTAGAGGAGGGCTAGATGAAAAACTGTTTTTT
15,.,.,TRBV10-1,TRBJ2-5,CASSSNRDFSETQYF,TGCGCCAGCAGCTCGAACAGGGATTTCTCTGAGACCCAGTACTTC
12,.,.,TRBV7-9,TRBJ1-5,CASSLVGQPQHF,TGTGCCAGCAGCTTAGTCGGTCAGCCCCAGCATTTT
15,.,TRBD2,TRBV6-6,TRBJ2-5,CASSYSTGRGETQYF,TGTGCCAGCAGTTACTCGACGGGGAGGGGAGAGACCCAGTACTTC
14,.,TRBD1,TRBV6-6,TRBJ1-2,CASSADGTVYGYTF,TGTGCCAGCAGTGCCGACGGGACAGTCTATGGCTACACCTTC
16,.,TRBD2,TRBV4-2,TRBJ2-3,CASSQEGRGGTDTQYF,TGTGCCAGCAGCCAAGAAGGGCGGGGGGGGACAGATACGCAGTATTTT
14,.,.,TRBV7-2,TRBJ1-4,CASSLAATNEKLFF,TGTGCCAGCAGCTTAGCCGCAACTAATGAAAAACTGTTTTTT
20,.,TRBD1,TRBV5-1,TRBJ2-7,CASSELRGVGQGAPTYEQYF,TGCGCCAGCAGCGAGTTGCGAGGTGTGGGACAGGGGGCGCCTACCTACGAGCAGTACTTC
15,.,.,TRBV6-6,TRBJ2-5,CASSYSSTSGETQYF,TGTGCCAGCAGTTACTCGAGCACTTCCGGGGAGACCCAGTACTTC
13,.,.,TRBV6-4,TRBJ2-3,CASSDGSTDTQYF,TGTGCCAGCAGTGACGGCAGCACAGATACGCAGTATTTT
15,.,TRBD1,TRBV27,TRBJ1-1,CASSPYRGQRPEAFF,TGTGCCAGCAGTCCCTACAGGGGGCAGAGGCCTGAAGCTTTCTTT